The next 20 T cell receptor beta chains were all read from a single sample in a study of early T cells in non-severe SARS-CoV-2 infection (dated by TCRdb to the early 2020s). The protocol used for the library was 5' RACE. The sequencing machine was a NextSeq 500. TCRdb reran the public reads through fastp at Q25 and MiXCR, keeping productive beta chains. Records with the same CDR3 protein are collapsed into one entry carrying the most frequent genes and DNA. The sample table shows 22,000 or so distinct CDR3 sequences, and around 4.5% are seen once. Around 21% of the sample is held by the ten biggest clonotypes. Material: whole blood. All receptors come from an adult who was a healthcare worker with PCR-confirmed SARS-CoV-2 infection or an uninfected control (not recorded which).

This clonotype appeared many times. V gene TRBV6-2 or TRBV6-3 combines with J gene TRBJ2-7; D gene unclear. The CDR3 extends over 11 amino acids. Trimming shortened V by 7 bases and J by 3 bases, and 7 bases separated the two germline ends. CDR1 is MNHEY, CDR2 SVGEGT, per germline. In nucleotides, the CDR3 is TGTGCCAGCATGGGCAGCTACGAGCAGTACTTC. The encoded protein is CASMGSYEQYF.

In its sample, this clonotype was seen a few times. V gene TRBV6-2 or TRBV6-3 combines with J gene TRBJ1-1; 7 bases match TRBD1. The CDR3 is made up of 13 amino acids. Trimming took 6 bases from V and 6 from J; bases not matched to a gene: 7. Looked up from germline, CDR1 is MNHEY and CDR2 is SVGEGT. CDR3 region: CASRRGLEAEAFF. The CDR3 DNA reads as TGTGCCAGCAGGAGGGGGCTAGAAGCTGAAGCTTTCTTT.

This clonotype came up many times. The J gene is TRBJ2-2, the V gene TRBV11-1; 10 bases map to TRBD1. The CDR3 spans 19 residues. The V gene end was trimmed by 6 bases and the J gene end by 0 bases; junction bases not matched to a gene: 13. Germline V gene data show CDR1 as SGHAT and CDR2 as FQDESV (reference sequence). DNA of the CDR3: TGTGCCAGCAGACAAACCCGGGACAGGGGAAGTTCGAACACCGGGGAGCTGTTTTTT. Its translation is CASRQTRDRGSSNTGELFF.

This clonotype was detected ten times or more. V usage is TRBV5-1 and J usage is TRBJ2-7, with D unresolved. The CDR3 length is 16 residues. Trimming left V 1 base short and J 1 base short, with 15 bases between. In germline, CDR1 is SGHRS, CDR2 YFSETQ. The CDR3 loop reads CASSLNPAGRSYEQYF. CDR3 bases: TGCGCCAGCAGCTTGAATCCGGCCGGAAGATCCTACGAGCAGTACTTC.

This clonotype appeared a few times. The CDR3 sequence is CASSYKYFGDSYNSPLHF. DNA for the CDR3: TGTGCCAGCAGTTACAAATATTTCGGGGACAGCTATAATTCACCCCTCCACTTT. The gene calls are TRBV6-5 and TRBJ1-6; 7 positions agree with TRBD1. The CDR3 sequence is 18 residues long. Looked up from germline, CDR1 is MNHEY and CDR2 is SVGAGI. V dropped 2 bases and J dropped 3; count of bases not matched to a gene: 10.

This clonotype came up many times. This chain links TRBV28 with TRBJ1-5; a weak D match, TRBD1 (6 bases). The CDR3 loop spans 17 amino acids. Trimming left V 7 bases short and J 3 bases short, with 22 bases between. CDR1 is MDHEN, CDR2 SYDVKM, per germline. The CDR3 coding sequence is TGTGCCAGCACTCCCTGGGGGGGGCACGGAAACAATCAGCCCCAGCATTTT. This codes for CASTPWGGHGNNQPQHF. The entire variable domain, with the rest obtained from reference TRBV28 and TRBJ1-5, is as follows: DVKVTQSSRYLVKRTGEKVFLECVQDMDHENMFWYRQDPGLGLRLIYFSYDVKMKEKGDIPEGYSVSREKKERFSLILESASTNQTSMYLCASTPWGGHGNNQPQHFGDGTRLSIL.

This clonotype was seen at least ten times. The chain recombines TRBV7-2 with TRBJ2-5; 8 nucleotides align to TRBD1. The J segment lost 6 bases and the V segment lost 4 bases, leaving 7 bases of the junction unmatched. CDR1 is SGHTA, CDR2 FQGNSA, per germline. The CDR3 runs to 14 residues. The CDR3: CASSSPGQDQTQYF. The CDR3 DNA follows: TGTGCCAGCAGCTCTCCGGGACAGGACCAGACCCAGTACTTC.

Many counts were recorded for this clonotype. The J gene is TRBJ2-3, the V gene TRBV5-6; 8 bases are a match to TRBD2. CDR1 and CDR2 (germline): SGHDT, YYEEEE. V was clipped by 2 bases and J by 2 bases; unmatched bases: 7. The length of the CDR3 is 16 residues. Here the CDR3 DNA reads TGTGCCAGCAGCTTTGGGATAGCGGGATTCACAGATACGCAGTATTTT. Amino acids: CASSFGIAGFTDTQYF. The full variable domain, in which reference TRBV5-6 and TRBJ2-3 provide the parts outside the CDR3, is DAGVTQSPTHLIKTRGQQVTLRCSPKSGHDTVSWYQQALGQGPQFIFQYYEEEERQRGNFPDRFSGHQFPNYSSELNVNALLLGDSALYLCASSFGIAGFTDTQYFGPGTRLTVL.

This clonotype was observed at least ten times. The chain carries TRBV6-5 and TRBJ2-2; 14 nucleotides match TRBD2. Germline V CDR1 and CDR2: MNHEY, SVGAGI. J was trimmed by 5 bases and V by 7 bases; bases with no gene match: 9. The CDR3 is 17 amino acids. The CDR3 DNA reads as TGTGCCAGCACCTACTTGACTAGCGGGAGGGGGACCGGGGAGCTGTTTTTT. Translated: CASTYLTSGRGTGELFF.

This clonotype was detected many times. The V call is TRBV4-3, the J call TRBJ2-5; 13 bases are a match to TRBD2. The CDR3 spans 15 residues. Germline-derived CDR1 and CDR2 are LGHNA and YSLEER. Losses at the gene ends were 4 bases for V and 5 bases for J; bases not matched to a gene: 4. The chain's CDR3 is CASSPGLAGRETQYF. The CDR3, as DNA: TGCGCCAGCAGCCCGGGACTAGCGGGACGGGAGACCCAGTACTTC.

This clonotype was picked up a small number of times. This chain uses TRBV5-1 with TRBJ2-6; D remains ambiguous. CDR1 is SGHRS and CDR2 is YFSETQ in the germline V gene. The CDR3 is 17 amino acids. Trimming cost V 0 bases and J 2 bases, with 12 bases left between them. The CDR3 region has the DNA TGCGCCAGCAGCTTGGAGTCGAGTCTCACTGGGGCCAACGTCCTGACTTTC. Translation gives CASSLESSLTGANVLTF.

This clonotype was detected many times. The chain recombines TRBV7-8 with TRBJ2-1; D may be TRBD1 (5 bases). Germline CDR1 reads SGHVS; CDR2 reads FQNEAQ. The V end lost 0 bases, the J end lost 6 bases, and 6 bases lay between the germline ends. CDR3 length equals 13 residues. CDR3 protein: CASSLARVNEQFF. The CDR3 DNA is TGTGCCAGCAGCTTAGCCAGGGTCAATGAGCAGTTCTTC. The variable domain in full, with the rest retrieved from reference TRBV7-8 and TRBJ2-1, is GAGVSQSPRYKVAKRGQDVALRCDPISGHVSLFWYQQALGQGPEFLTYFQNEAQLDKSGLPSDRFFAERPEGSVSTLKIQRTQQEDSAVYLCASSLARVNEQFFGPGTRLTVL.

The sample holds many counts of this clonotype. The rearrangement joins TRBV12-3 or TRBV12-4 to TRBJ1-3, with a possible D match to TRBD1 (5 bases). Trimming shortened V by 5 bases and J by 3 bases, and 20 bases separated the two germline ends. The CDR3 has 17 residues. The CDR3 region has the DNA TGTGCCAGCAGTCCCCTGCTAGGCAGGGTAAATGGAAACACCATATATTTT. It codes for CASSPLLGRVNGNTIYF.

This clonotype was detected many times. This chain joins TRBV28 and TRBJ2-6; maybe TRBD1 (5 bases). V was trimmed by 5 bases and J by 0 bases, leaving 17 bases between them. CDR3 length: 18 amino acids. Looked up from germline, CDR1 is MDHEN and CDR2 is SYDVKM. The CDR3 region has the DNA TGTGCCAGCAGTCCATGGGGCCAGGGCCTCTCTGGGGCCAACGTCCTGACTTTC. It codes for CASSPWGQGLSGANVLTF. The full variable domain, its missing parts supplied by reference TRBV28 and TRBJ2-6, is DVKVTQSSRYLVKRTGEKVFLECVQDMDHENMFWYRQDPGLGLRLIYFSYDVKMKEKGDIPEGYSVSREKKERFSLILESASTNQTSMYLCASSPWGQGLSGANVLTFGAGSRLTVL.

In its sample, this clonotype was seen many times. The chain couples TRBV29-1 to TRBJ1-4; possibly TRBD1 for D (5 bases). V was shortened by 4 bases and J by 4 bases, with 13 bases between the two germline ends. CDR1 is SQVTM and CDR2 is ANQGSEA in the germline V gene. The CDR3 is made up of 14 amino acids. In nucleotides, the CDR3 is TGCAGCGTTGGCGGATCGAGGGGTAATGAAAAACTGTTTTTT. Encoded protein: CSVGGSRGNEKLFF.

This clonotype was picked up many times. The chain joins TRBV11-2 to TRBJ1-6; 9 bases are a match to TRBD1. Germline CDR1 is SGHAT and CDR2 is FQNNGV. The CDR3 extends over 15 amino acids. J lost 8 bases, V lost 1 base, and 3 bases had no gene match. The CDR3 nucleotides read TGTGCCAGCAGCTTAGTGGGACAGGGCGATTCACCCCTCCACTTT. This encodes CASSLVGQGDSPLHF.

This clonotype has at least ten counts. The CDR3 loop is CAISDSRGFNEQFF. CDR3 sequence (DNA): TGTGCCATCAGTGACTCTAGGGGTTTCAATGAGCAGTTCTTC. The chain is built from TRBV10-3 and TRBJ2-1, with D perhaps TRBD1 (5 bases). CDR3 length: 14 amino acids. CDR1 and CDR2 (germline): ENHRY, SYGVKD. V was pared by 3 bases and J by 6 bases, with 12 bases between.

This clonotype was detected ten times or more. The chain joins TRBV7-8 to TRBJ2-3; D is possibly TRBD2 (6 bases). V lost 6 bases, J lost 7 bases, and 23 bases lay in between. The germline CDR1 and CDR2 sequences are SGHVS and FQNEAQ. The CDR3 is 16 residues long. The CDR3 bases are TGTGCCAGCAGTCTAATTGGCGGAGGGGCAAGGAATACGCAGTATTTT. Its translation: CASSLIGGGARNTQYF.

This clonotype was found many times. The chain is built from TRBV5-1 and TRBJ2-1; TRBD2 is a possible D gene (5 bases). There are 16 residues in the CDR3. The germline V and J ends were trimmed by 4 bases and 3 bases, with 17 bases remaining between them. Per germline, CDR1 SGHRS and CDR2 YFSETQ. For the CDR3, the DNA is TGCGCCAGCAGCCCACCTACGGGGAGCCTCTACAATGAGCAGTTCTTC. This gives the protein CASSPPTGSLYNEQFF.

Many counts were recorded for this clonotype. The chain links TRBV21-1 to TRBJ1-1. TRBV21-1 is a recognized pseudogene. This CDR3 has 18 amino acids. CDR3 loop: CASSKVGSFEGGDTEAFF. Here the CDR3 DNA reads TGTGCCAGCAGCAAAGTTGGCAGTTTCGAGGGAGGCGACACTGAAGCTTTCTTT.